This T cell receptor beta chain comes out of a study of T cells in Graves' hyperthyroidism and ophthalmopathy. As regards this clonotype: Antigen unknown.

CDR1 is SNHLY, CDR2 FYNNEI, per germline. This CDR3 contains 15 residues. V was pared by 3 bases and J by 0 bases, with 8 bases between. Study-level points and caveats: Blood samples included most of the expanded thyroid clonotypes exceeding 0.001.

Amplified regions were TCR beta CDR3 sequences from RNA transcripts. A set of HTBI primers served as the primers for a first-round RT-PCR of the TCR CDR3. TCRdb processed the multiplex PCR reads anew with MiXCR; each CDR3 protein has one entry. The sample holds under 750,000 distinct CDR3 sequences, around 20% seen once. The sequencing input was blood. This chain connects TRBV2 to TRBJ2-2; no definite D call. This clonotype was sampled from a woman in her forties or fifties with Graves' hyperthyroidism that later progressed to Graves' ophthalmopathy. The CDR3 protein is CASSEAYTNTGELFF. In DNA form, the CDR3 reads TGTGCCAGCAGTGAGGCCTATACGAACACCGGGGAGCTGTTTTTT. Variable domain in full (rest from reference TRBV2 and TRBJ2-2): EPEVTQTPSHQVTQMGQEVILRCVPISNHLYFYWYRQILGQKVEFLVSFYNNEISEKSEIFDDQFSVERPDGSNFTLKIRSTKLEDSAMYFCASSEAYTNTGELFFGEGSRLTVL.